These T cell receptor beta chains were read from a single sample in a study of blood T cell repertoires in COVID-19. Clones were read by immunoSEQ multiplex PCR, and TCRdb kept only the in-frame ones, dropping some. Of 150,000 to 200,000 clones in the sample, approximately 91% were seen once. The sequenced sample was peripheral blood. These receptors were obtained from a man aged 65 to 85 with active or convalescent COVID-19. The CDR3 runs from the conserved cysteine through the conserved F or W. The D gene is left open where the match is weak. A row's size may be missing; if present it is once, few, many or a size class.

d_gene	j_gene	abundance	v_gene	CDR3aa	CDR3nt
-	TRBJ1-5	-	TRBV7-8	CASSLTVWTLRNQPQHF	TGTGCCAGCAGCTTGACCGTGTGGACACTTCGAAATCAGCCCCAGCATTTT
TRBD2	TRBJ2-2	once	TRBV27	CASSSGLAGGPYTGELFF	TGTGCCAGCAGTTCGGGACTAGCGGGAGGGCCTTACACCGGGGAGCTGTTTTTT
-	TRBJ1-4	-	TRBV27	CASSPTQGLVSEKLFF	TGTGCCAGCAGTCCAACGCAGGGGTTGGTGTCTGAAAAACTGTTTTTT
-	TRBJ1-2	-	TRBV5-1	CASSLGGSNYGYTF	TGCGCCAGCAGCTTGGGCGGGAGTAACTATGGCTACACCTTC
-	TRBJ2-7	-	TRBV5-6	CASSLGPSSYEQYF	TGTGCCAGCAGCTTGGGTCCGAGCTCCTACGAGCAGTACTTC
TRBD2	TRBJ2-1	-	TRBV5-6	CASLAGPGEQFF	TGTGCCAGCCTAGCGGGCCCTGGGGAGCAGTTCTTC
TRBD1	TRBJ1-2	-	TRBV28	CASSGQVFTF	TGTGCCAGCAGTGGACAGGTCTTCACCTTC
TRBD1	TRBJ2-7	-	TRBV28	CASSLSLDRAYEQYF	TGTGCCAGCAGTTTATCCCTCGACAGGGCCTACGAGCAGTACTTC
TRBD1	TRBJ1-4	-	TRBV27	CASNPTGTPNEKLFF	TGTGCCAGCAACCCGACAGGGACCCCTAATGAAAAACTGTTTTTT
-	TRBJ1-1	-	TRBV19	CASSGGADTEAFF	TGTGCCAGTAGTGGGGGCGCGGACACTGAAGCTTTCTTT
-	TRBJ1-6	-	TRBV18	CASSPSRSSYNSPLHF	TGTGCCAGCTCTCCGAGTCGGAGCTCCTATAATTCACCCCTCCACTTT
-	TRBJ2-5	-	TRBV28	CASGGVVKTQYF	TGTGCCAGCGGAGGGGTTGTGAAGACCCAGTACTTC
-	TRBJ2-7	few	TRBV28	CATRRRSGEQYF	TGTGCCACCCGCCGACGTTCGGGCGAGCAGTACTTC
TRBD2	TRBJ2-2	-	TRBV6-2/TRBV6-3	CASSMLAGTGELFF	TGTGCCAGCAGTATGCTAGCGGGAACCGGGGAGCTGTTTTTT
TRBD2	TRBJ2-1	-	TRBV7-2	CASSFIAGINEQFF	TGTGCCAGCAGCTTTATAGCGGGGATTAATGAGCAGTTCTTC
-	TRBJ1-2	-	TRBV19	CASSTDTGYGYGYTF	TGTGCCAGTAGTACAGATACAGGTTATGGGTATGGCTACACCTTC
TRBD2	TRBJ2-3	-	TRBV5-6	CASSRGLPALDTQYF	TGTGCCAGCAGTCGGGGACTACCCGCTCTGGATACGCAGTATTTT
-	TRBJ2-3	-	TRBV5-1	CASSTAGITDTQYF	TGCGCCAGCAGCACGGCAGGAATCACAGATACGCAGTATTTT
TRBD1	TRBJ1-6	-	TRBV6-5	CASRGQGIGASPLHF	TGTGCCAGCAGGGGACAGGGGATCGGAGCCTCACCCCTCCACTTT
-	TRBJ1-1	-	TRBV29-1	CSVDRDQNTEAFF	TGCAGCGTTGATCGGGATCAGAACACTGAAGCTTTCTTT
-	TRBJ1-2	-	TRBV10-3	CAIRQSGAGLGYGYTF	TGTGCCATCAGACAAAGTGGGGCGGGGCTCGGCTATGGCTACACCTTC
-	TRBJ1-2	-	TRBV7-2	CASSSDTSRVTYGYTF	TGTGCCAGCAGCTCGGACACCTCCCGGGTTACCTATGGCTACACCTTC
-	TRBJ2-7	-	TRBV3-1/TRBV3-2	CASSQDYPGSSYEQYF	TGTGCCAGCAGCCAAGATTATCCAGGCAGCTCCTACGAGCAGTACTTC
TRBD2	TRBJ2-3	-	TRBV6-6	CASSYSREPSYTQYF	TGTGCCAGCAGTTACTCGCGGGAGCCCTCATATACGCAGTATTTT
-	TRBJ2-7	-	TRBV2	CASSGGRGYEQYF	TGTGCCAGCAGTGGGGGCAGGGGATACGAGCAGTACTTC
-	TRBJ2-3	-	TRBV7-8	CASSPYRVRSTDTQYF	TGTGCCAGCAGCCCTTACAGGGTGCGGAGCACAGATACGCAGTATTTT